This is a list of T cell receptor beta chains from one sample in a study of T cells in Graves' hyperthyroidism and ophthalmopathy. From the multiplex PCR reads, TCRdb called clonotypes with MiXCR, one entry per CDR3 protein. The data hold around 300,000 distinct CDR3 sequences, with approximately 15% observed a single time. Sequenced input: blood. These receptors originate from a woman aged 40 to 49 with Graves' hyperthyroidism. Each CDR3 is given with its conserved first and last residue. The D gene is left open where the match is weak. Clone size is not always given. Where it is, it says once, few, many or a class for expanded clones.

j_gene: TRBJ1-2; v_gene: TRBV27; d_gene: TRBD1; abundance: -; CDR3nt: TGTGCCAGCCGGACAGGGGGCGGAGATGGCTACACCTTC; CDR3aa: CASRTGGGDGYTF
j_gene: TRBJ2-7; v_gene: TRBV2; d_gene: -; abundance: many; CDR3nt: TGTGCCACCAGCTACGATAGCTACGAGCAGTACTTC; CDR3aa: CATSYDSYEQYF
j_gene: TRBJ2-5; v_gene: TRBV29-1; d_gene: TRBD1; abundance: once; CDR3nt: TGCAGCGTTAATGGAGACAGGGGGGCTGGGACCCAGTACTTC; CDR3aa: CSVNGDRGAGTQYF
j_gene: TRBJ2-1; v_gene: TRBV28; d_gene: TRBD2; abundance: -; CDR3nt: TGTGCCAGCAGCAATGCCAGACTAGCGGGAGAGAACGATGAGCAGTTCTTC; CDR3aa: CASSNARLAGENDEQFF
j_gene: TRBJ2-7; v_gene: TRBV27; d_gene: -; abundance: many; CDR3nt: TGTGCCAGCAGTTTATCGGTCAGGACCTACGAGCAGTACTTC; CDR3aa: CASSLSVRTYEQYF
j_gene: TRBJ2-7; v_gene: TRBV18; d_gene: TRBD2; abundance: many; CDR3nt: TGTGCCAGCTCACCACCCGCTAGCGGCTACGAGCAGTACTTC; CDR3aa: CASSPPASGYEQYF
j_gene: TRBJ1-2; v_gene: TRBV7-9; d_gene: -; abundance: few; CDR3nt: TGTGCCAGCAGCGCCTGGGACATTAACTATGGCTACACCTTC; CDR3aa: CASSAWDINYGYTF
j_gene: TRBJ1-2; v_gene: TRBV29-1; d_gene: -; abundance: -; CDR3nt: TGCAGCGTGAGACAGCTCACTGGCTACACCTTC; CDR3aa: CSVRQLTGYTF
j_gene: TRBJ2-3; v_gene: TRBV19; d_gene: TRBD2; abundance: many; CDR3nt: TGTGCCAGTAGTATAGTCGGACTAGCGGGGTTGGCAGATACGCAGTATTTT; CDR3aa: CASSIVGLAGLADTQYF
j_gene: TRBJ2-1; v_gene: TRBV20-1; d_gene: TRBD2; abundance: -; CDR3nt: TGCAGTGCTCCCCCCCCTGTGACTAGCGGGAATCCGTTCTTC; CDR3aa: CSAPPPVTSGNPFF
j_gene: TRBJ1-1; v_gene: TRBV5-4; d_gene: -; abundance: -; CDR3nt: TGTGCCAGCAGCCGGTTTGGGGGGAGCGGGTTGAACACTGAAGCTTCCTTT; CDR3aa: CASSRFGGSGLNTEASF
j_gene: TRBJ2-7; v_gene: TRBV12-3/TRBV12-4; d_gene: TRBD2; abundance: few; CDR3nt: TGTGCCAGCACTATTTCGGGCCTAGCGGGGGAGCAGTACTTC; CDR3aa: CASTISGLAGEQYF
j_gene: TRBJ2-3; v_gene: TRBV10-1; d_gene: -; abundance: -; CDR3nt: TGCGCCAGCGGAGGTTTACGGACAGATACGCAGTATTTT; CDR3aa: CASGGLRTDTQYF
j_gene: TRBJ1-1; v_gene: TRBV10-2; d_gene: -; abundance: many; CDR3nt: TGCGCCAGCAGTGACGGGGGGGTGAACACTGAAGCTTTCTTT; CDR3aa: CASSDGGVNTEAFF
j_gene: TRBJ2-7; v_gene: TRBV11-3; d_gene: -; abundance: many; CDR3nt: TGTGCCAGCAGCCAGGAGGGCCTGGGATCCGAGCAGTACTTC; CDR3aa: CASSQEGLGSEQYF
j_gene: TRBJ1-1; v_gene: TRBV5-6; d_gene: -; abundance: many; CDR3nt: TGTGCCAGCAACCCGGGCCAGGTGAACACTGAAGCTTTCTTT; CDR3aa: CASNPGQVNTEAFF
j_gene: TRBJ2-2; v_gene: TRBV2; d_gene: -; abundance: many; CDR3nt: TGTGCCAGCAGGAGTTGGGGCTCCGGGGAGCTGTTTTTT; CDR3aa: CASRSWGSGELFF
j_gene: TRBJ1-1; v_gene: TRBV12-3/TRBV12-4; d_gene: -; abundance: many; CDR3nt: TGTGCCAGCAGCCGATCGGGGGTCCTACCGAACACTGAAGCTTTCTTT; CDR3aa: CASSRSGVLPNTEAFF
j_gene: TRBJ1-2; v_gene: TRBV18; d_gene: -; abundance: -; CDR3nt: TGTGCCAGCTCACCACCGAAAGGGGATCCCACCCAAGGCTACACCTTC; CDR3aa: CASSPPKGDPTQGYTF
j_gene: TRBJ2-1; v_gene: TRBV5-1; d_gene: TRBD2; abundance: few; CDR3nt: TGCGCCAGCAGCTTGGACGGGAGGGTCAATGAGCAGTTCTTC; CDR3aa: CASSLDGRVNEQFF
j_gene: TRBJ1-2; v_gene: TRBV7-3; d_gene: -; abundance: -; CDR3nt: TGTGCCAGCAGTTACCGGGACAATGATGGCTACACCTTC; CDR3aa: CASSYRDNDGYTF
j_gene: TRBJ1-4; v_gene: TRBV12-3/TRBV12-4; d_gene: -; abundance: few; CDR3nt: TGTGCCAGCAGTTTTCAGGGGTTGACTAATGAAAAACTGTTTTTT; CDR3aa: CASSFQGLTNEKLFF
j_gene: TRBJ2-2; v_gene: TRBV6-1; d_gene: TRBD1; abundance: few; CDR3nt: TGTGCCAGCAGTGAAGATCCGGGACAGAGCACCGGGGAGCTGTTTTTT; CDR3aa: CASSEDPGQSTGELFF
j_gene: TRBJ2-7; v_gene: TRBV4-2; d_gene: TRBD2; abundance: few; CDR3nt: TGTGCCAGCAGCGTTACCGGTAGCGGGACTGTGCAGTACTTC; CDR3aa: CASSVTGSGTVQYF
j_gene: TRBJ2-5; v_gene: TRBV28; d_gene: TRBD1; abundance: many; CDR3nt: TGTGCCAGCAGGTCGACAGGGCAGGGGGAGACCCAGTACTTC; CDR3aa: CASRSTGQGETQYF
j_gene: TRBJ1-1; v_gene: TRBV7-9; d_gene: -; abundance: many; CDR3nt: TGTGCCAGCAGCCCGATACGGGGTGTCGGCACTGAAGCTTTCTTT; CDR3aa: CASSPIRGVGTEAFF
j_gene: TRBJ2-5; v_gene: TRBV6-2/TRBV6-3; d_gene: -; abundance: -; CDR3nt: TGCGCCAGCACCCCAACTCGAGGGGAGACCCGGTACTTC; CDR3aa: CASTPTRGETRYF
j_gene: TRBJ1-1; v_gene: TRBV4-1; d_gene: TRBD1; abundance: few; CDR3nt: TGCGCCAGCAGCCAAGGGAGGGGGCAAGGCACTGAAGCTTTCTTT; CDR3aa: CASSQGRGQGTEAFF
j_gene: TRBJ2-2; v_gene: TRBV10-3; d_gene: -; abundance: many; CDR3nt: TGTGCCATCAGTGAGTCGGCCCCGGGACTTTACCACACCGGGGAGCTGTTTTTT; CDR3aa: CAISESAPGLYHTGELFF
j_gene: TRBJ1-1; v_gene: TRBV19; d_gene: -; abundance: many; CDR3nt: TGTGCCAGTAGTATAGAAGAGGGACGGGCTGAAGCTTTCTTT; CDR3aa: CASSIEEGRAEAFF
j_gene: TRBJ1-6; v_gene: TRBV7-3; d_gene: -; abundance: many; CDR3nt: TGTGCCAGCAGCTTTGCTAATAATTCACCCCTCCACTTT; CDR3aa: CASSFANNSPLHF
j_gene: TRBJ2-7; v_gene: TRBV20-1; d_gene: TRBD2; abundance: -; CDR3nt: TGCAGTGCTAGACCCCGACTAGCGGGATCCTACGAGCAGTACTTC; CDR3aa: CSARPRLAGSYEQYF